The 30 T cell receptor beta chains reported below all come from one sample, sequenced in a study of shared clonotypes between healthy human individuals. Naive CD8 cells lacked CD45RO and underwent positive selection for CCR7, leaving out terminally differentiated effector memory CD45RA+ cells. Using immunoSEQ multiplex PCR, the repertoire was profiled, and TCRdb retains in-frame clones only, with some absent. The repertoire holds roughly 550,000 clones, with 95% as singletons. The sequenced sample was naive CD8+ T cells sorted from blood. The receptors here all came from a woman aged 25 to 39 in good health.

On this clone: Other DNA sequences of this sample code for an identical CDR3. The V and J genes are TRBV27 and TRBJ2-1; 13 bases fit TRBD2. Looked up from germline, CDR1 is MNHEY and CDR2 is SMNVEV (reference sequence). Trimming took 4 bases from V and 5 from J; bases not matched to a gene: 2. The CDR3 loop spans 15 amino acids. CDR3 sequence (DNA): TGTGCCAGCAGTTCTGGGACTAGCGGGGACAATGAGCAGTTCTTC. Translation: CASSSGTSGDNEQFF.

The genes are TRBV4-2 and TRBJ1-2; D unclear. CDR3 length: 15 residues. V lost 1 base and J lost 8, with 17 bases in between. Germline V gives CDR1 LGHNA, CDR2 YNFKEQ. CDR3 bases: TGTGCCAGCAGCCAAGGCAAGGTGGGTGCGTTCGGCTACACCTTC. This codes for CASSQGKVGAFGYTF.

The chain recombines TRBV28 with TRBJ1-5; D is uncertain. The ends were cut back, 2 bases at V and 3 bases at J, with 11 bases in the middle. There are 15 residues in the CDR3. The germline V gene has CDR1 MDHEN and CDR2 SYDVKM. This chain's CDR3 is CASSLRVANNQPQHF. CDR3 in DNA: TGTGCCAGCAGTTTACGGGTAGCGAACAATCAGCCCCAGCATTTT. Variable domain in full (rest from reference TRBV28 and TRBJ1-5): DVKVTQSSRYLVKRTGEKVFLECVQDMDHENMFWYRQDPGLGLRLIYFSYDVKMKEKGDIPEGYSVSREKKERFSLILESASTNQTSMYLCASSLRVANNQPQHFGDGTRLSIL.

V is TRBV9 and J is TRBJ1-3, with D uncertain. V gave up 1 base and J gave up 8 bases, with 13 bases separating them. The CDR3 totals 14 residues. Germline V lookup: CDR1 SGDLS, CDR2 YYNGEE. The CDR3 coding sequence is TGTGCCAGCAGCGTAATTTCCCAGGCGGACACCATATATTTT. Its protein product is CASSVISQADTIYF. Together with reference TRBV9 and TRBJ1-3, the CDR3 gives the full variable domain: DSGVTQTPKHLITATGQRVTLRCSPRSGDLSVYWYQQSLDQGLQFLIQYYNGEERAKGNILERFSAQQFPDLHSELNLSSLELGDSALYFCASSVISQADTIYFGEGSWLTVV.

This clone was counted between two and nine times. V and J are TRBV27 and TRBJ1-5; weak D call: TRBD1 (5 bases). Germline CDR1 MNHEY, CDR2 SMNVEV (reference sequence). This CDR3 contains 14 residues. Trimming cost V 6 bases and J 7 bases, with 16 bases left between them. The CDR3 sequence: CASSLRGGTQPQHF. CDR3 bases: TGTGCCAGCAGCTTAAGAGGAGGGACCCAGCCCCAGCATTTT.

The chain is built from TRBV9 and TRBJ2-3; TRBD1 or TRBD2 may be the D gene (5 bases each). The CDR3 extends over 15 amino acids. The V gene lost 3 bases and the J gene lost 2 bases, with 13 bases spanning the gap. Looked up from germline, CDR1 is SGDLS and CDR2 is YYNGEE. This chain's CDR3 is CASSGQKGTTDTQYF. The CDR3 DNA follows: TGTGCCAGCAGCGGACAAAAGGGGACCACAGATACGCAGTATTTT.

V is TRBV10-3 and J is TRBJ1-4, with D perhaps matching TRBD1 (5 bases). The CDR3 loop spans 18 amino acids. Per the germline V gene, CDR1 is ENHRY and CDR2 is SYGVKD. V was clipped by 0 bases and J by 8 bases, with 22 bases between them. CDR3 bases: TGTGCCATCAGTGAGTCCTTCAATCCGGGGGTTGAGGAAGAAAAACTGTTTTTT. Its translation is CAISESFNPGVEEEKLFF.

A word on this clone: The same CDR3 also results from other DNA sequences found in this sample. The gene calls are TRBV11-2 and TRBJ2-1, with D possibly TRBD2 on 5 matching bases. CDR3 length: 12 residues. CDR1 is SGHAT, CDR2 FQNNGV, per germline. V lost 3 bases, J lost 7 bases, and 7 bases lay in between. The DNA for the CDR3 is TGTGCCAGCAGCTTTGGCGGGAATGAGCAGTTCTTC. Amino acid sequence: CASSFGGNEQFF. Using reference TRBV11-2 and TRBJ2-1 for the parts outside the CDR3, the full variable domain is EAGVAQSPRYKIIEKRQSVAFWCNPISGHATLYWYQQILGQGPKLLIQFQNNGVVDDSQLPKDRFSAERLKGVDSTLKIQPAKLEDSAVYLCASSFGGNEQFFGPGTRLTVL.

The chain combines TRBV28 with TRBJ2-1, with 8 positions matching TRBD1. The CDR3 runs to 14 residues. Looked up from germline, CDR1 is MDHEN and CDR2 is SYDVKM. V was clipped by 6 bases and J by 4 bases; unmatched bases: 5. CDR3 residues: CASSETGAYNEQFF. CDR3 DNA: TGTGCCAGCAGCGAGACAGGGGCTTACAATGAGCAGTTCTTC.

This chain uses TRBV27 with TRBJ2-2, with TRBD2 matching 9 bases. The CDR3 is 14 amino acids. The germline gives CDR1 MNHEY, CDR2 SMNVEV (reference sequence). V gave up 6 bases and J gave up 4 bases; unmatched junction bases: 3. The DNA of the CDR3 is TGTGCCAGCAGCTTACTAGCGGGCACCGGGGAGCTGTTTTTT. Protein product: CASSLLAGTGELFF.

This clone came up a few times. V gene TRBV9 combines with J gene TRBJ1-2, with D maybe TRBD1 (6 bases). Germline CDR1 is SGDLS and CDR2 is YYNGEE. The CDR3 loop spans 15 amino acids. With 3 bases removed from V and 5 bases from J, the gap between germline ends came to 17 bases. DNA of the CDR3: TGTGCCAGCAGCGGTTACCGGGACACATCGTATGGCTACACCTTC. Its protein is CASSGYRDTSYGYTF.

This chain joins TRBV28 and TRBJ2-3, with 11 bases identical to TRBD2. The junction had 7 bases not matched to a gene; V was cut back by 6 bases and J by 5 bases. The V gene's germline CDR1 is MDHEN and CDR2 SYDVKM. The CDR3 spans 15 residues. The CDR3 reads CASSFTGTSGDTQYF. The CDR3 DNA sequence: TGTGCCAGCAGCTTCACCGGGACTAGCGGAGATACGCAGTATTTT.

V gene TRBV5-1 combines with J gene TRBJ1-1, with D possibly being TRBD1 (6 bases). This CDR3 comprises 13 residues. Germline CDR1 is SGHRS and CDR2 is YFSETQ. V shed 6 bases and J shed 3 bases, with 12 bases lying between them. The CDR3 here is CASTQGGDTEAFF. CDR3 in DNA: TGCGCCAGCACACAAGGGGGTGACACTGAAGCTTTCTTT. The whole variable domain, filled in from reference TRBV5-1 and TRBJ1-1, reads KAGVTQTPRYLIKTRGQQVTLSCSPISGHRSVSWYQQTPGQGLQFLFEYFSETQRNKGNFPGRFSGRQFSNSRSEMNVSTLELGDSALYLCASTQGGDTEAFFGQGTRLTVV.

V usage is TRBV27 and J usage is TRBJ2-1; D possibly uses TRBD1 or TRBD2 (6 bases each). V lost 5 bases, J lost 8 bases, and 16 bases lay in between. The germline CDR1 and CDR2 sequences are MNHEY and SMNVEV (reference sequence). The length of the CDR3 is 14 residues. Written as DNA, the CDR3 is TGTGCCAGCAGTACGGTGGTAGGGGGGCATGAGCAGTTCTTC. It yields the protein CASSTVVGGHEQFF.

The J gene is TRBJ1-4, the V gene TRBV19, with 9 positions matching TRBD1. V was pared by 7 bases and J by 7 bases, with 4 bases of the junction left unmatched. In germline, CDR1 is LNHDA, CDR2 SQIVND (reference sequence). The CDR3 length is 13 residues. CDR3 bases: TGTGCCAGTACGGGGACAGGGATTGAAAAACTGTTTTTT. Its protein is CASTGTGIEKLFF. Combining the CDR3 with reference TRBV19 and TRBJ1-4 gives the whole variable domain DGGITQSPKYLFRKEGQNVTLSCEQNLNHDAMYWYRQDPGQGLRLIYYSQIVNDFQKGDIAEGYSVSREKKESFPLTVTSAQKNPTAFYLCASTGTGIEKLFFGSGTQLSVL.

V usage is TRBV13 and J usage is TRBJ1-2; the match to TRBD1 covers 10 bases. From germline, CDR1 is PRHDT and CDR2 FYEKMQ (reference sequence). Germline trimming cut 4 bases from V and 2 bases from J; bases unmatched to any gene: 7. This CDR3 has 16 residues. The CDR3 loop is CASSWGTGVANYGYTF. CDR3 bases: TGTGCCAGCAGCTGGGGGACAGGGGTTGCGAACTATGGCTACACCTTC.

This rearrangement joins TRBV19 to TRBJ2-5, with 10 positions matching TRBD2. Per germline, CDR1 LNHDA and CDR2 SQIVND (reference sequence). The CDR3 has 15 amino acids. After removal of 5 bases from V and 5 bases from J, the junction contained 8 bases not matched to a gene. The CDR3 sequence: CASSPGLAVRETQYF. The CDR3 DNA is TGTGCCAGTAGTCCTGGACTAGCGGTCCGGGAGACCCAGTACTTC.

The chain carries TRBV13 and TRBJ2-1; D is perhaps TRBD1 (6 bases). Germline lookup yields CDR1 PRHDT and CDR2 FYEKMQ (reference sequence). V lost 4 bases and J lost 5, with 18 bases in between. This CDR3 comprises 16 residues. In DNA, the CDR3 is TGTGCCAGCAGCTCCCACAGGGACCTCCTAAACAATGAGCAGTTCTTC. Protein product: CASSSHRDLLNNEQFF.

The rearrangement uses TRBV7-2 and TRBJ1-1, with D maybe TRBD1 (6 bases). This CDR3 is 15 amino acids long. Germline CDR1 SGHTA, CDR2 FQGNSA. With 2 bases removed from V and 4 bases from J, the gap between germline ends came to 14 bases. The CDR3 loop is CASSLNTGPGTEAFF. The DNA of the CDR3 is TGTGCCAGCAGCTTAAATACAGGGCCAGGCACTGAAGCTTTCTTT.

The rearrangement joins TRBV19 to TRBJ2-7; D is undetermined. The germline V and J ends were trimmed by 3 bases and 0 bases, with 9 bases remaining between them. Germline V gives CDR1 LNHDA, CDR2 SQIVND (reference sequence). The CDR3 covers 14 residues. CDR3 protein: CASSILGNSYEQYF. The CDR3 nucleotides read TGTGCCAGTAGTATTTTAGGGAACTCCTACGAGCAGTACTTC.

The chain combines TRBV9 with TRBJ2-1; no reliable D call. The germline CDR1 and CDR2 sequences are SGDLS and YYNGEE. The length of the CDR3 is 15 residues. Trimming took 0 bases from V and 4 from J, leaving 11 bases between them. As DNA, the CDR3 is TGTGCCAGCAGCGTAGCCCTGGGGAATTACAATGAGCAGTTCTTC. It yields the protein CASSVALGNYNEQFF.

The gene calls are TRBV19 and TRBJ2-1; no clear D gene. CDR1 is LNHDA and CDR2 is SQIVND in the germline V gene (reference sequence). Trimming stripped 4 bases from V and 6 bases from J, with 10 bases between. The CDR3 is 13 amino acids. DNA for the CDR3: TGTGCCAGTAGTACAAAAAGCCCCAATGAGCAGTTCTTC. Its translation: CASSTKSPNEQFF. Together with reference TRBV19 and TRBJ2-1, the CDR3 gives the full variable domain: DGGITQSPKYLFRKEGQNVTLSCEQNLNHDAMYWYRQDPGQGLRLIYYSQIVNDFQKGDIAEGYSVSREKKESFPLTVTSAQKNPTAFYLCASSTKSPNEQFFGPGTRLTVL.

The chain combines TRBV28 with TRBJ2-7, with D uncertain. V was pared by 4 bases and J by 0 bases, with 13 bases between. This CDR3 is built from 15 residues. Germline-derived CDR1 and CDR2 are MDHEN and SYDVKM. CDR3 bases: TGTGCCAGCAGTTCCGTGGACCAGAGCTCCTACGAGCAGTACTTC. Its translation: CASSSVDQSSYEQYF.

The rearrangement uses TRBV19 and TRBJ2-7; D is uncertain. CDR1 LNHDA and CDR2 SQIVND come from the germline V gene (reference sequence). V was cut by 1 base and J by 2 bases, with 9 bases left in between. The CDR3 is 14 amino acids. CDR3 sequence reads: CASSIAEPAYEQYF. The CDR3 coding sequence is TGTGCCAGTAGTATAGCGGAGCCCGCCTACGAGCAGTACTTC.

The genes are TRBV11-2 and TRBJ2-7, with a weak D call TRBD2 (6 bases). The V end was cut by 5 bases, the J end by 4 bases, with 12 bases between. CDR1 is SGHAT and CDR2 is FQNNGV in the germline V gene. The CDR3 covers 13 residues. The CDR3 loop reads CASSLRRGYEQYF. The CDR3 DNA is TGTGCCAGCAGCCTACGACGGGGGTACGAGCAGTACTTC.

This sequence joins TRBV9 and TRBJ2-7; possible D gene TRBD2, 5 bases. The CDR3 is 14 residues long. Trimming pared 1 base from V and 4 bases from J, leaving 12 bases between. Germline CDR1 and CDR2: SGDLS and YYNGEE. CDR3 sequence: CASSVSPSGYEQYF. Here the CDR3 DNA reads TGTGCCAGCAGCGTAAGTCCCTCGGGGTACGAGCAGTACTTC.

In its sample, this clone was seen once. The rearrangement joins TRBV7-9 to TRBJ2-1; D may be TRBD2 (6 bases). V was clipped by 5 bases and J by 7 bases, with 24 bases between them. This CDR3 region has 17 residues. Germline V CDR1 and CDR2: SEHNR, FQNEAQ (reference sequence). The CDR3, as DNA: TGTGCCAGCAGCCCCTACGTGTCGGGAGTAGGAACAAATGAGCAGTTCTTC. It yields the protein CASSPYVSGVGTNEQFF.

This chain connects TRBV27 to TRBJ2-7, with D perhaps matching TRBD1 (6 bases). This CDR3 is built from 14 residues. With 6 bases removed from V and 0 bases from J, the gap between germline ends came to 12 bases. CDR1 and CDR2 from the germline V gene are MNHEY and SMNVEV (reference sequence). The CDR3 loop reads CASRGQFSSYEQYF. The CDR3 coding sequence is TGTGCCAGCAGAGGACAGTTTAGCTCCTACGAGCAGTACTTC.

The chain couples TRBV6-5 to TRBJ2-7, with a possible D match to TRBD2 (5 bases). The CDR3 is 13 amino acids. CDR1 MNHEY and CDR2 SVGAGI come from the germline V gene. Between the trimmed V and J ends, which lost 4 bases and 5 bases, there was a span of 12 bases. CDR3 in DNA: TGTGCCAGCAGTTTCATCGACGGGAACGAGCAGTACTTC. Its translation: CASSFIDGNEQYF.

This clone was counted once. The genes are TRBV28 and TRBJ2-5; 7 bases agree with TRBD2. The CDR3 consists of 15 residues. J lost 11 bases, V lost 6 bases, and 18 bases had no gene match. Germline assignment: CDR1 MDHEN and CDR2 SYDVKM. CDR3: CASSPPVSGSTKQYF. In DNA, the CDR3 is TGTGCCAGCAGCCCCCCGGTTAGCGGGTCTACGAAGCAGTACTTC.